The clone carrying this T cell receptor (beta chain) was seen at least ten times. Its target is unknown. The entry originates in a study of T cells in Graves' hyperthyroidism and ophthalmopathy. RNA transcripts were the template for amplifying TCR beta CDR3 regions. The HTBI set primed first-round TCR CDR3 RT-PCR. In TCRdb, the multiplex PCR reads were re-called with MiXCR into one record per CDR3 protein. The sample includes about 590,000 distinct CDR3 sequences, 15% to 18% of them seen just once. Study-wide points: Within blood appeared most thyroid clonotypes that had expanded above 0.001.

V was shortened by 1 base and J by 3 bases, with 12 bases between the two germline ends. The CDR3 consists of 15 residues. Germline assignment: CDR1 MNHNS and CDR2 SASEGT. The hyperthyroidism was newly diagnosed and had lasted under 2 months; the patients were aged 18 to 65. Clinicians diagnosed patients from clinical symptoms, serum thyroxine and TRAb, thyroid ultrasound and orbital computed tomography. Fresh 10 ml peripheral blood yielded PBMCs. V usage is TRBV6-1 and J usage is TRBJ1-2; D is perhaps TRBD1 (6 bases). The receptor was isolated from a woman in her thirties with Graves' hyperthyroidism. The specimen sequenced was blood. CDR3 residues: CASSEDGGRDYGYTF. The CDR3 DNA sequence: TGTGCCAGCAGTGAAGACGGGGGCAGGGACTATGGCTACACCTTC.